The 6 T cell receptor beta chains reported below all come from one sample, sequenced in a study of blood T cell repertoires in COVID-19 (dated by TCRdb to 2020 to 2021). Libraries were constructed by the immunoSEQ multiplex PCR assay. Not all clones reach the TCRdb copy of this immuneACCESS table, which keeps in-frame sequences only. Checked studies attribute under half of the gap to unresolved V genes and leave the rest unexplained. The sample table holds hundreds of thousands of clones, of which 70% to 90% were seen once. Of the sample, approximately 12% is held by the ten largest clones. The sample taken for sequencing was peripheral blood. The origin of the receptors is a woman aged 18-29 years who had recovered from COVID-19.

The chain combines TRBV6-1 with TRBJ1-5; 7 positions agree with TRBD1. V was clipped by 0 bases and J by 4 bases; unmatched bases: 18. Per germline, CDR1 MNHNS and CDR2 SASEGT. The CDR3 runs 20 residues. The CDR3 protein is CASSEASGDRLRALNQPQHF. Written as DNA, the CDR3 is TGTGCCAGCAGTGAAGCTTCTGGGGACAGACTGAGGGCATTGAATCAGCCCCAGCATTTT.

The sample holds one count of this clone. CDR3 loop: CAISEGRGFRTDTQYF. The CDR3 nucleotides are TGTGCCATCAGTGAGGGCAGGGGGTTTCGCACAGATACGCAGTATTTT. This rearrangement joins TRBV10-3 to TRBJ2-3, with TRBD1 matching over 7 bases. The CDR3 is made up of 16 amino acids. J gave up 1 base and V 2 bases, and 6 bases lay outside the gene matches. Germline CDR1 and CDR2: ENHRY and SYGVKD.

The V call is TRBV6-2 or TRBV6-3, the J call TRBJ1-2, with D possibly matching TRBD1 (5 bases). The germline V and J ends were trimmed by 5 bases and 7 bases, with 11 bases remaining between them. Germline lookup yields CDR1 MNHEY and CDR2 SVGEGT. This CDR3 spans 12 amino acids. CDR3 amino acids: CASSGDRRGYTF. In DNA, the CDR3 is TGTGCCAGCAGTGGCGACAGACGTGGCTACACCTTC.

The CDR3 spells CASSISYYEQYF. Written as DNA, the CDR3 is TGTGCCAGTAGTATAAGCTACTACGAGCAGTACTTC. The J gene is TRBJ2-7, the V gene TRBV19; D uncertain. The CDR3 has 12 residues. The V and J ends lost 2 bases and 3 bases respectively, with 5 bases between them. The V gene's germline CDR1 is LNHDA and CDR2 SQIVND (reference sequence).

This chain joins TRBV27 and TRBJ1-2, with D possibly matching TRBD1 (6 bases). The CDR3 length is 13 residues. V was pared by 0 bases and J by 8 bases, with 10 bases between. Germline lookup yields CDR1 MNHEY and CDR2 SMNVEV (reference sequence). CDR3 DNA sequence: TGTGCCAGCAGTTTATCGGGGGCGTACGGCTACACCTTC. Translated: CASSLSGAYGYTF.

The chain is built from TRBV27 and TRBJ1-2, with D perhaps TRBD1 (6 bases). The CDR3 spans 16 residues. The germline V and J ends were trimmed by 0 bases and 4 bases, with 15 bases remaining between them. Germline-derived CDR1 and CDR2 are MNHEY and SMNVEV (reference sequence). The CDR3 protein is CASSLSAGDRFYGYTF. For the CDR3, the DNA is TGTGCCAGCAGTTTATCCGCTGGAGACAGGTTCTATGGCTACACCTTC.